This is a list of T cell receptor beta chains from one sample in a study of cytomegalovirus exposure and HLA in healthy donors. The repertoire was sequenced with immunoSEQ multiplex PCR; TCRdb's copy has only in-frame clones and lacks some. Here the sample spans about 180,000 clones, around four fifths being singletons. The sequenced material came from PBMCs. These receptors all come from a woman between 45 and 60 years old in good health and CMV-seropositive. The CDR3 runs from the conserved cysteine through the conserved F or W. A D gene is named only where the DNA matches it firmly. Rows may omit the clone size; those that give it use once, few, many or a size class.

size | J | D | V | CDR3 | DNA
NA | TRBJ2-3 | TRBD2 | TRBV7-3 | CASSLTSGWSDTQYF | TGTGCCAGCAGCTTGACTAGCGGTTGGTCCGATACGCAGTATTTT
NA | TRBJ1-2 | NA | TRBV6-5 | CASSLFGGEPYGYTF | TGTGCCAGCAGTCTCTTTGGGGGCGAACCCTATGGCTACACCTTC
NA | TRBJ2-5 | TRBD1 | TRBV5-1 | CASAPREGGRETQYF | TGCGCCAGCGCCCCCCGGGAAGGGGGCAGAGAGACCCAGTACTTC
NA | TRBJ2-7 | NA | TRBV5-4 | CASSLGTDKSYEQYF | TGTGCCAGCAGCTTGGGGACAGACAAGTCCTACGAGCAGTACTTC
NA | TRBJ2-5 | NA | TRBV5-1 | CASSLDYAEETQYF | TGCGCCAGCAGCTTGGACTACGCAGAAGAGACCCAGTACTTC
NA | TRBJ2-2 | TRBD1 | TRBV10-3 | CATADRGTGELFF | TGTGCCACCGCGGACAGGGGCACCGGGGAGCTGTTTTTT
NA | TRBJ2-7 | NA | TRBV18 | CASSPRQGGYEQYF | TGTGCCAGCTCACCACGCCAGGGGGGCTACGAGCAGTACTTC
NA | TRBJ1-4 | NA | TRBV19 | CASSRAGPVEKLFF | TGTGCCAGTAGCCGAGCAGGGCCGGTCGAAAAACTGTTTTTT
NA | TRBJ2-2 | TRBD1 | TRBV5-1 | CASTGQGGTGELFF | TGCGCCAGCACCGGACAGGGGGGCACCGGGGAGCTGTTTTTT
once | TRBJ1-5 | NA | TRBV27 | CASSFGANQPQHF | TGTGCCAGCAGTTTTGGGGCAAATCAGCCCCAGCATTTT
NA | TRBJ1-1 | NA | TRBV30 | CAWSNRMNTEAFF | TGTGCCTGGAGTAACAGAATGAACACTGAAGCTTTCTTT
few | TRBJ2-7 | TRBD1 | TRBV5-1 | CASQTSGTEYEQYF | TGCGCCAGCCAAACATCCGGGACAGAATACGAGCAGTACTTC
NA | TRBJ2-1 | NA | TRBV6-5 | CASSYSWTNSYNEQFF | TGTGCCAGCAGTTACTCCTGGACTAACTCCTACAATGAGCAGTTCTTC
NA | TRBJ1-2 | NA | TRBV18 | CASSPPIREGYTF | TGTGCCAGCTCACCACCAATACGAGAAGGCTACACCTTC
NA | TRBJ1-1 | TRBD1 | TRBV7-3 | CASSSPGQGDTEAFF | TGTGCCAGCAGCTCGCCCGGACAGGGTGACACTGAAGCTTTCTTT
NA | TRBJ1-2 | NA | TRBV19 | CASSPPAGDANYGYTF | TGTGCCAGTAGTCCACCCGCAGGCGACGCTAACTATGGCTACACCTTC
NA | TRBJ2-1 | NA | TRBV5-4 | CASSLGGSYNEQFF | TGTGCCAGCAGCTTAGGAGGGTCCTACAATGAGCAGTTCTTC
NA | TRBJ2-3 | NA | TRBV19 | CASTFSGRTGGNTDTQYF | TGTGCCAGTACCTTTTCCGGAAGGACCGGGGGTAACACAGATACGCAGTATTTT
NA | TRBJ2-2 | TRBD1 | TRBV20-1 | CSASRQGWLFF | TGCAGTGCTAGCAGACAGGGGTGGCTGTTTTTT
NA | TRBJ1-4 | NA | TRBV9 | CASSAGTNEKLFF | TGTGCCAGCAGCGCCGGGACTAATGAAAAACTGTTTTTT
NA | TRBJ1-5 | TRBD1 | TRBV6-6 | CASSYSWDRDNQPQHF | TGTGCCAGCAGTTACTCGTGGGACAGGGACAATCAGCCCCAGCATTTT
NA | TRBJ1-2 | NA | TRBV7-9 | CSSSLASLSRFYGYTF | TGTTCCAGCAGCTTAGCGTCCCTGAGCAGGTTCTATGGCTACACCTTC
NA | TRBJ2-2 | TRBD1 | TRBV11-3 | CASQPQPGQGTGELFF | TGTGCCAGCCAACCCCAACCGGGACAGGGAACCGGGGAGCTGTTTTTT
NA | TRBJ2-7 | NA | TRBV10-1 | CASSWGGRRIYEQYF | TGCGCCAGCAGTTGGGGGGGGCGCCGGATCTACGAGCAGTACTTC
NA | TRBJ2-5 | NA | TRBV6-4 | CASSPDRGETQYF | TGTGCCAGCAGTCCGGACAGAGGAGAGACCCAGTACTTC